This paragraph reports one TCR beta chain. Antigen specificity is unknown. A multiplex PCR was run with 60 Vbeta primers and 13 Jbeta primers. Measured with immunoSEQ multiplex PCR; TCRdb has only the in-frame clones, and not every one. Altogether over 100,000 clones are present, 73% being singletons, with the ten largest covering under 10%. The ends were cut back, 0 bases at V and 6 bases at J, with 3 bases in the middle. Looked up from germline, CDR1 is SGHNT and CDR2 is YYREEE (reference sequence). CDR3 length: 12 residues. This sample is part of a study of cytomegalovirus exposure and HLA in healthy donors. Study-wide context: From HLA-typed donors, an early data release held 70 million to 100 million unique TCRs. Regarding the study as a whole: Earlier analysis looked at TCR beta V segments, and most were productive about 90% or about 30% of the time.

The specimen was PBMCs. The TCR comes from a man aged 40-55 years in good health and CMV-seronegative. The chain is built from TRBV5-4 and TRBJ2-2; D not certain. As DNA, the CDR3 is TGTGCCAGCAGCTTGGACTCCGGGGAGCTGTTTTTT. Translated, it gives CASSLDSGELFF.